This T cell receptor beta chain was observed in a study of blood T cell repertoires in COVID-19. Study context: COVID-19 samples from acute and convalescent phases originated in the United States, Italy and Spain. From T cells, B-cell-depleted T cells, or PBMCs came the material, which was cDNA or gDNA.

In terms of age and location, participants ranged from roughly 18 to 100 years and lived in fewer than 30 US areas. The germline V gene has CDR1 KGHSH and CDR2 LQKENI. The CDR3 sequence is 14 residues long. V trimming: 3 bases; J trimming: 3 bases; junction bases outside the gene matches: 4. Source study methods: From reference gene primer amplification, estimates of nucleated cell counts were derived. The method was immunoSEQ multiplex PCR; TCRdb's version includes in-frame clones alone and lacks a portion of them. The V and J calls and clone size are taken from that table; D and trimming were inferred from the DNA. The repertoire includes 200,000 to 250,000 clones, about four fifths of them detected once, and approximately 1.3% sits in the top ten.

This TCR came from a woman aged 40 to 49 with acute COVID-19. This chain joins TRBV18 and TRBJ1-1, with 7 bases that match TRBD1. Sequences were obtained from PBMCs or T cells enriched from blood (not recorded which). Here the CDR3 DNA reads TGTGCCAGCTCACCTTTCGGACAGGACACTGAAGCTTTCTTT. Translating gives CASSPFGQDTEAFF.